Listed below are T cell receptor beta chains from one sample, sequenced in a study of graft-versus-host responses after intestinal transplantation. No cognate antigen is known for these TCRs. TCRdb keeps only in-frame clones here, not all; method: immunoSEQ multiplex PCR. The data show about 96,000 clones, with 80% to 95% seen just once and 0.3% to 0.35% held by the top ten. Sequencing used unstimulated CD4+ T cells sorted from spleen or lymph node cells, obtained before intestinal transplant. These receptors were collected from a human donor who received an intestinal transplant. Both conserved end residues are trimmed from each CDR3.

TRBV5-4	TRBJ1-6	ASSLERINSPLH
TRBV9	TRBJ2-1	ASSVAGSEAGDQF
TRBV5-1	TRBJ1-6	ASSFGGVSSPLH
TRBV18	TRBJ2-3	ASSPRTSGRADTQY
TRBV6-5	TRBJ2-2	ASSRTGELF
TRBV28	TRBJ2-7	ASSSQGTSGRLYGYEQY
TRBV27	TRBJ2-7	ASSLRTGTYEQY
TRBV5-1	TRBJ1-3	ASSLAGEGNTIY
TRBV28	TRBJ2-4	ASSSGQQPKNIQY
TRBV11-2	TRBJ2-2	ASSFDRDAGELF
TRBV7-2	TRBJ2-1	ASSLAASGRANEQF
TRBV19	TRBJ1-6	ASSSGQNNSPLH
TRBV10-1	TRBJ2-1	ASSESPGVSYNEQF
TRBV28	TRBJ1-5	ASSWSNQPQH
TRBV6-5	TRBJ1-1	ASSSRTGRTTEAF
TRBV28	TRBJ1-2	ASRGELDGYT
TRBV19	TRBJ1-1	ASSSSSSMNTEAF
TRBV6-5	TRBJ1-2	ASSYSIRGGYT
TRBV11-2	TRBJ2-3	ASSLSDTQY
TRBV5-1	TRBJ1-1	ASSLPSQGTEAF
TRBV5-1	TRBJ2-2	ASSSVRTGDTGELF
TRBV7-7	TRBJ2-1	ASSLGQGYNEQF
TRBV19	TRBJ2-7	ASSIETGGLSYEQY
TRBV28	TRBJ2-5	ASSPGVTRRETQY
TRBV5-1	TRBJ2-1	ASSIGTGRDNEQF
TRBV15	TRBJ2-1	ATGQGNYNEQF
TRBV9	TRBJ2-1	ASSVETGEQF
TRBV29-1	TRBJ2-5	SVEDPVRLGETQY
TRBV6-5	TRBJ2-7	ASSYVTGGHEQY
TRBV6-1	TRBJ1-1	ASSANRAGGTEAF
TRBV7-9	TRBJ1-1	ASSLANRATEAF
TRBV5-1	TRBJ2-1	ASSSDGPSSYNEQF
TRBV7-2	TRBJ2-3	ASGSARGGSRADTQY
TRBV10-3	TRBJ1-2	AISPQFRYGYT
TRBV4-1	TRBJ1-6	ASSQERDSANSPLH
TRBV5-1	TRBJ2-3	ASSPTTDTQY
TRBV2	TRBJ2-5	ASGLAGIQETQY
TRBV5-6	TRBJ1-5	ASSLTPGQPQH
TRBV7-6	TRBJ2-7	ASSGDGEQY
TRBV19	TRBJ2-3	ASSGGWGTDTQY
TRBV28	TRBJ2-6	ASSSPRDTGANVLT
TRBV7-9	TRBJ2-2	ASSLAAGNTGELF
TRBV7-6	TRBJ2-1	ASSLGLAGYNEQF
TRBV4-2	TRBJ2-2	ASSQDMGTGSTGELF
TRBV28	TRBJ2-6	ASSYRDPGANVLT
TRBV18	TRBJ2-5	ASSPGQLGETQY
TRBV6-5	TRBJ1-1	ASSYSGGNTEAF
TRBV9	TRBJ2-4	ASSVGGAGAKNIQY
TRBV7-9	TRBJ1-1	ASSLEGGNTEAF
TRBV11-1	TRBJ2-6	ASSLVGTVSSGANVLT
TRBV4-2	TRBJ2-1	ASSQDRGQGHNEQF
TRBV25-1	TRBJ1-2	ASSRQGYGYT
TRBV5-1	TRBJ2-3	ASSLGGTGATDTQY
TRBV6-1	TRBJ2-5	ASRSGSQETQY
TRBV6-5	TRBJ1-1	ASSTGGLMNTEAF
TRBV19	TRBJ2-3	ASSIDDTQY
TRBV2	TRBJ1-1	ASRGGLNTEAF